This T cell receptor (beta chain) was sequenced in a study of metastatic and nonmetastatic thyroid tumors. Per the germline V gene, CDR1 is SQVTM and CDR2 is ANQGSEA. Trimming pared 3 bases from V and 6 bases from J, leaving 13 bases between. The CDR3 spans 13 residues. With MiXCR, TCRdb reprocessed the PCR reads. In the table there are tens of thousands of clones, roughly 18% of which are singletons. Remarks on this clone: As yet, its antigen is unknown.

Whole-study findings and limits: When malignant thyroid tumors were compared with benign nodules, TCR beta diversity was reportedly significantly higher in the malignant tumors. This held in both blood and tumor samples.

Patients had received no treatment of any kind before thyroid surgery. The source of this sequence is a male donor with papillary thyroid cancer or a benign thyroid nodule (not recorded which). Some clones in this sample may be carry-over from other donors' samples. The sequenced sample was adjacent normal tissue. This rearrangement joins TRBV29-1 to TRBJ2-3, with D perhaps TRBD1 or TRBD2 (5 bases each). This chain's CDR3 is CSVDCQGPDTQYF. The CDR3 nucleotides are TGCAGCGTTGATTGCCAGGGACCGGATACGCAGTATTTT.